This T cell receptor (beta chain) derives from a study of OX40 agonist ivuxolimab in advanced cancers. Study information: The study gave patients intravenous ivuxolimab at 0.01 to 10 mg/kg every 2 weeks. One patient with hepatocellular carcinoma and two with cutaneous melanoma, three in all, had partial responses.

This CDR3 contains 13 residues. V shed 5 bases, J shed 3 bases, and the junction held 4 bases outside the gene matches. The germline V gene encodes CDR1 SEHNR and CDR2 FQNEAQ (reference sequence). The investigators sampled blood at baseline, at cycle 4 day 1, and at cycle 7 day 1. Study-level results: Among the least clonally expanded were partial responders at 0.1-3.0 mg/kg.

TCRdb keeps only in-frame clones here, not all; method: immunoSEQ multiplex PCR. The sample lists roughly 53,000 clones, 85% to 95% seen once, with around 19% in the top ten. On this clone: Its antigen is undetermined.

The sequenced sample was CD4+ or CD8+ T cells sorted from blood, obtained in a trial of the OX40 agonist ivuxolimab. The genes are TRBV7-9 and TRBJ2-7, with TRBD1 matching 7 bases. The TCR was taken from an adult with an advanced solid tumor such as melanoma, head and neck, liver or kidney cancer. In DNA form, the CDR3 reads TGTGCCAGCAGCCACCCAGGGGGCTACGAGCAGTACTTC. Residues: CASSHPGGYEQYF.